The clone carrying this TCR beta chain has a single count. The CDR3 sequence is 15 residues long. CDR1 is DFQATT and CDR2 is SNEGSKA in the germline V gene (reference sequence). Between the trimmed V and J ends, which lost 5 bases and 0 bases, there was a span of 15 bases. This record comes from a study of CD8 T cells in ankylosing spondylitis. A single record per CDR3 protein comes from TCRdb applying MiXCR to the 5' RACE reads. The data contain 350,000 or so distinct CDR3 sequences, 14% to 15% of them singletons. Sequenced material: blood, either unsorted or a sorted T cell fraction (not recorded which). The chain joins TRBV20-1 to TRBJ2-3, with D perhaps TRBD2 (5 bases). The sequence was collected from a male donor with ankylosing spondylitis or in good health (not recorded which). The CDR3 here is CSAVRRRVSTDTQYF. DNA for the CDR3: TGCAGTGCTGTCCGGCGGCGGGTCAGCACAGATACGCAGTATTTT.